This T cell receptor (beta chain) emerged from a study of cytomegalovirus exposure and HLA in healthy donors. This PCR relied on a set of 60 Vbeta primers and 13 Jbeta primers. Sequenced by immunoSEQ multiplex PCR; TCRdb stores in-frame clones only, minus some. This table has 130,000 to 150,000 clones, 60% to 85% appearing once. This clone has just a few counts. Its specificity is unknown. Study findings and constraints: Later analysis showed TCR association rates varying by HLA locus, highest for DRB1 and lowest for HLA-C.

V lost 7 bases to trimming and J lost 3 bases, with 13 bases between them. In germline, CDR1 is SQVTM, CDR2 ANQGSEA. The CDR3 covers 12 residues. This receptor was taken from a man between 18 and 29 years old in good health and CMV-seronegative. This chain connects TRBV29-1 to TRBJ2-7; a weak D match, TRBD1 (7 bases). The sequencing sample was made of PBMCs. CDR3 sequence: CSGGDRLYEQYF. Here the CDR3 DNA reads TGCAGCGGGGGGGACAGACTCTACGAGCAGTACTTC.